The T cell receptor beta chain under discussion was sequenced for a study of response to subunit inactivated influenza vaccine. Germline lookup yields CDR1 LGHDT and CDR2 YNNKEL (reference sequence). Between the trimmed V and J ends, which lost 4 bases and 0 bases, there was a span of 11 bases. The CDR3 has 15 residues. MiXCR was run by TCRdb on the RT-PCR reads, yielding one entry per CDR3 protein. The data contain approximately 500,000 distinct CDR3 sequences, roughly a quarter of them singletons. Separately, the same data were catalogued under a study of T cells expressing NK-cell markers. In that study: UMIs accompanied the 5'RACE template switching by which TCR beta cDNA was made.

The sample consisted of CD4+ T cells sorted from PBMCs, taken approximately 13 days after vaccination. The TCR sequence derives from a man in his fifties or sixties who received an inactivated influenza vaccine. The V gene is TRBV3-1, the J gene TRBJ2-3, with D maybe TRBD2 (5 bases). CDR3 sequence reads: CASSPLGMSTDTQYF. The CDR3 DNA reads TGTGCCAGCAGCCCACTAGGGATGAGCACAGATACGCAGTATTTT.